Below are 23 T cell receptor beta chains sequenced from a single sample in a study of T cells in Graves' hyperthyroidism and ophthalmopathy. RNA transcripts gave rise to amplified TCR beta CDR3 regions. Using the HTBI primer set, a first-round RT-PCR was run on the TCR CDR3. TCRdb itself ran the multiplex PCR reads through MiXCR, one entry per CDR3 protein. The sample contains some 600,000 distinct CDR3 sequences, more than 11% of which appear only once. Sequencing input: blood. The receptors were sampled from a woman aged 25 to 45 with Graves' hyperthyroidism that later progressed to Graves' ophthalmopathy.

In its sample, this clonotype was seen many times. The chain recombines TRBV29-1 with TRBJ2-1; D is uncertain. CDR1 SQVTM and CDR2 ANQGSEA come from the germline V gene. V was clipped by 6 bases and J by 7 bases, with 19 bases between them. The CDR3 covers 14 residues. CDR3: CSVTGVLSFNEQFF. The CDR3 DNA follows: TGCAGCGTGACTGGGGTGTTAAGTTTTAATGAGCAGTTCTTC.

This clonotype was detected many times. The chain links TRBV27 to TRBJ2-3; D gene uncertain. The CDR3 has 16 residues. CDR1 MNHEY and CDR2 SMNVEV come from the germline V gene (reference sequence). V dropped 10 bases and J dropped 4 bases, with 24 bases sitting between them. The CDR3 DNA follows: TGTGCCACCACAGCCTTCGGAAGGGAAGGAGCAGATACGCAGTATTTT. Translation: CATTAFGREGADTQYF.

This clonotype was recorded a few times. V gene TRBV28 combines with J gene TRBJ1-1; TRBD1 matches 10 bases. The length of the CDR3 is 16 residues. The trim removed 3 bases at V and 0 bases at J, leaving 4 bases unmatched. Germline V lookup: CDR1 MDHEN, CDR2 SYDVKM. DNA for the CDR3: TGTGCCAGCAGTTTGGGACAGGGGCACATGAACACTGAAGCTTTCTTT. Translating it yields CASSLGQGHMNTEAFF.

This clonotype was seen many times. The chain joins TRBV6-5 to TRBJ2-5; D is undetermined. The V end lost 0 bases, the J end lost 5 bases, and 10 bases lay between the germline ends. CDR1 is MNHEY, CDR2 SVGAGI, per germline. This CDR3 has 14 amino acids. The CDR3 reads CASSYSRGTETQYF. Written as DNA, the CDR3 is TGTGCCAGCAGTTACTCGCGTGGTACGGAGACCCAGTACTTC.

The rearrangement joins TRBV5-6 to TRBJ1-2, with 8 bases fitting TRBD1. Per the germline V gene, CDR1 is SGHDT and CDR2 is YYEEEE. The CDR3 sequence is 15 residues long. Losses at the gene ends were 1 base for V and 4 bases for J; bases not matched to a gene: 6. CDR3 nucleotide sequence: TGTGCCAGCAGCTTGTACGGACAGGGATCCTATGGCTACACCTTC. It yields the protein CASSLYGQGSYGYTF.

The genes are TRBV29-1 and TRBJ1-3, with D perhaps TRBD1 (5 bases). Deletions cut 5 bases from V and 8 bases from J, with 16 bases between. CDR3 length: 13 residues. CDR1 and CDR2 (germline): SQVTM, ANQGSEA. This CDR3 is CSVQEGSEDTIYF. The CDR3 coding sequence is TGCAGCGTTCAGGAGGGGAGCGAGGACACCATATATTTT.

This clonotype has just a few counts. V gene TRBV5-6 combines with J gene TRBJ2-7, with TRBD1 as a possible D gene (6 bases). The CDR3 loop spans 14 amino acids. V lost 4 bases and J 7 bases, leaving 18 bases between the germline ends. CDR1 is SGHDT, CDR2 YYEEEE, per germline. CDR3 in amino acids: CASSTTGTSREQYF. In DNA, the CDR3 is TGTGCCAGCAGCACAACAGGGACCAGCAGGGAGCAGTACTTC.

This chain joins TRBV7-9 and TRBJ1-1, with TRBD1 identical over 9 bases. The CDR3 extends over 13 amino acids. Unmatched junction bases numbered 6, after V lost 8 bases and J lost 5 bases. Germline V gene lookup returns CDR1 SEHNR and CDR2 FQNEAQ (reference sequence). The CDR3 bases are TGTGCCAGCGGGGGACAGGGAGGAACTGAAGCTTTCTTT. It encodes CASGGQGGTEAFF.

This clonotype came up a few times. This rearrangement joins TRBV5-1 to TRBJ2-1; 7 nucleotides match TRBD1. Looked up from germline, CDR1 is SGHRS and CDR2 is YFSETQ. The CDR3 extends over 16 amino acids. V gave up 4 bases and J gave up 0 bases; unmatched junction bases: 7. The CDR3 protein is CASSQRQGSSYNEQFF. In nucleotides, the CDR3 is TGCGCCAGCAGCCAACGACAGGGAAGCTCCTACAATGAGCAGTTCTTC.

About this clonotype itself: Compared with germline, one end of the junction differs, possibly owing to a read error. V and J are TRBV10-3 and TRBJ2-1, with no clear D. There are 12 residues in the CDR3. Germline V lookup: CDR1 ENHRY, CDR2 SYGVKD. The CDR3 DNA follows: TGTGCCATCAGTGGATCCTACAATGATCAGTTCTTC. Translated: CAISGSYNDQFF.

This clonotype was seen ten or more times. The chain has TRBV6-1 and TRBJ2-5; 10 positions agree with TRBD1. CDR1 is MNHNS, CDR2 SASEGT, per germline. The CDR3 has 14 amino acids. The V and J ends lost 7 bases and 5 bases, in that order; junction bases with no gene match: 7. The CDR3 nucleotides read TGTGCCAGCAAGGGCGGGACAGGGGTGGAGACCCAGTACTTC. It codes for CASKGGTGVETQYF.

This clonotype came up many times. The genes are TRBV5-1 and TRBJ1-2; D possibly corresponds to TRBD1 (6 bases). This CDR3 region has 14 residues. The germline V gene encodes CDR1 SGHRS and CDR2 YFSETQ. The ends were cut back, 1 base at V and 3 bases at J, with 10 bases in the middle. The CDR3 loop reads CASSLTGFDYGYTF. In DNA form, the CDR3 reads TGCGCCAGCAGCTTGACAGGGTTCGACTATGGCTACACCTTC.

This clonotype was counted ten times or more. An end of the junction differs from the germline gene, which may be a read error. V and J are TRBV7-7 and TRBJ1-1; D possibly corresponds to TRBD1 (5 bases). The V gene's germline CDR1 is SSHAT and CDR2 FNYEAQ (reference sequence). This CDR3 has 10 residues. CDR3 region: CASSGGNAFF. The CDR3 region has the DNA TGTGCTAGCAGCGGGGGTAACGCTTTCTTT.

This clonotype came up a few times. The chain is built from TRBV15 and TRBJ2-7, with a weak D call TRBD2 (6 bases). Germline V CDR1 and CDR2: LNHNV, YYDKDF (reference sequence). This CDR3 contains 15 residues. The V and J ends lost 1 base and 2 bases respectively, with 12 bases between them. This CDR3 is CATSRGVGGAYEQYF. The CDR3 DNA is TGTGCCACCAGCAGAGGGGTCGGGGGAGCCTACGAGCAGTACTTC.

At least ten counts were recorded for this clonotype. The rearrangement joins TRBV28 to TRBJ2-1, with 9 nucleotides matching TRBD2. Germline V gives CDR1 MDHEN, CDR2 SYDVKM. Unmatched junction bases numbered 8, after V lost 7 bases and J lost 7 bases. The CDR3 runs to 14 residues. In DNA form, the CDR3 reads TGTGCCAGCAAGGTAGCGGGAGTGTGGAATGAGCAGTTCTTC. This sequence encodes CASKVAGVWNEQFF.

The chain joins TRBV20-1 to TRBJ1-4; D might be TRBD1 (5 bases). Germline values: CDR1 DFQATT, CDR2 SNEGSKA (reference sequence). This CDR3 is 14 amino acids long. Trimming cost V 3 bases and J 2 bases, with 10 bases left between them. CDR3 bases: TGCAGTGCTAGGCCGGGACGGACTAATGAAAAACTGTTTTTT. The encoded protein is CSARPGRTNEKLFF.

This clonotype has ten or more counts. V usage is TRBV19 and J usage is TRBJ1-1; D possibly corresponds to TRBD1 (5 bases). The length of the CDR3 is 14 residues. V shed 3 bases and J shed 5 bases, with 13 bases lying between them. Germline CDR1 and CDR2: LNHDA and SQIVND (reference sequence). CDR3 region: CASSMRGGYTEAFF. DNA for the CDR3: TGTGCCAGTAGTATGAGGGGAGGGTATACTGAAGCTTTCTTT.

The CDR3 DNA reads TGTGCCATCAGTCGACAGGGGACGGACACCGGGGAGCTGTTTTTT. Translated: CAISRQGTDTGELFF. The rearrangement links TRBV10-3 to TRBJ2-2; 8 nucleotides align to TRBD1. The trim removed 5 bases at V and 3 bases at J, leaving 5 bases unmatched. CDR1 ENHRY and CDR2 SYGVKD come from the germline V gene. The CDR3 length is 15 residues.

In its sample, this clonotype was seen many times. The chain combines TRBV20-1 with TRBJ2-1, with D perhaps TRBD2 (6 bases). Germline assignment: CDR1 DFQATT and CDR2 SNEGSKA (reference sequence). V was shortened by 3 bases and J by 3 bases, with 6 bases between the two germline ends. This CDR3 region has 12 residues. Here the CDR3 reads CSASGSYNEQFF. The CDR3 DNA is TGCAGTGCTAGCGGGAGCTACAATGAGCAGTTCTTC.

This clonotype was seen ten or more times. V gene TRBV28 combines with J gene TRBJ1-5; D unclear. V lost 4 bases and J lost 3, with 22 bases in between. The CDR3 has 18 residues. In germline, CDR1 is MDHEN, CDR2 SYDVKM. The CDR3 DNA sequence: TGTGCCAGCAGTTCACGCTCCGAGGACGGTCGGTTCAATCAGCCCCAGCATTTT. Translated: CASSSRSEDGRFNQPQHF. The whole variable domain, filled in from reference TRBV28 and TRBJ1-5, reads DVKVTQSSRYLVKRTGEKVFLECVQDMDHENMFWYRQDPGLGLRLIYFSYDVKMKEKGDIPEGYSVSREKKERFSLILESASTNQTSMYLCASSSRSEDGRFNQPQHFGDGTRLSIL.

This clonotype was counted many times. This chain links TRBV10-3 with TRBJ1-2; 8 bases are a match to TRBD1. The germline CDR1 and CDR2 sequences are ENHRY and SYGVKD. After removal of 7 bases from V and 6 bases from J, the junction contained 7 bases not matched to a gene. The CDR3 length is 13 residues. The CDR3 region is CAIKDRVYDGYTF. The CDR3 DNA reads TGTGCCATCAAGGACAGGGTGTATGATGGCTACACCTTC.

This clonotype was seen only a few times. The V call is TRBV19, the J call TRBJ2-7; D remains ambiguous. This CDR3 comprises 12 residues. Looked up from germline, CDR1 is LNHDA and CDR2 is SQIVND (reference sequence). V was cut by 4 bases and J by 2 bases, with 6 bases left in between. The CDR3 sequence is CASSTPPYEQYF. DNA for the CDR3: TGTGCCAGTAGTACGCCCCCCTACGAGCAGTACTTC.

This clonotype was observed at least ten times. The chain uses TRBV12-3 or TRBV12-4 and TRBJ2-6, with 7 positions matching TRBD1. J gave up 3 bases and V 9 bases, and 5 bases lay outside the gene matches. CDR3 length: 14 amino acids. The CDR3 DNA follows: TGTGCCAGTGATAGGGGGCGTGGGGCCAACGTCCTGACTTTC. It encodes CASDRGRGANVLTF.